The 15 T cell receptor beta chains listed next were all sequenced from one sample in a study of shared clonotypes between healthy human individuals. CD45RO-negative, CCR7-positively selected cells formed the naive CD8 fraction, excluding terminally differentiated effector memory CD45RA+ cells. Clones were sequenced by immunoSEQ multiplex PCR, and TCRdb holds only the in-frame ones, with some missing. The sample has about 800,000 clones, 96% seen once. The specimen sequenced was naive CD8+ T cells sorted from blood. Every receptor here comes from a man under 40 in good health.

The rearrangement uses TRBV6-5 and TRBJ1-1; D unresolved. The V and J ends lost 4 bases and 5 bases respectively, with 14 bases between them. The CDR3 length is 14 residues. Germline V gene lookup returns CDR1 MNHEY and CDR2 SVGAGI. The CDR3 DNA is TGTGCCAGCAGTTCCTCGTGGGGTGGTACTGAAGCTTTCTTT. It is translated as CASSSSWGGTEAFF.

This clone came up once. DNA of the CDR3: TGTGCCAGTAGTATGGCGGCCTCAAACAATGAGCAGTTCTTC. Its translation is CASSMAASNNEQFF. The chain has TRBV19 and TRBJ2-1; D is uncertain. Between the trimmed V and J ends, which lost 3 bases and 5 bases, there was a span of 11 bases. Germline-derived CDR1 and CDR2 are LNHDA and SQIVND (reference sequence). The CDR3 consists of 14 residues.

V and J are TRBV19 and TRBJ2-2; a weak D match, TRBD2 (5 bases). Germline CDR1 and CDR2: LNHDA and SQIVND (reference sequence). V shed 3 bases and J shed 9 bases, with 11 bases lying between them. This CDR3 is built from 13 residues. The CDR3 DNA sequence: TGTGCCAGTAGTATGACTGGGAGCAGGGAGCTGTTTTTT. As protein: CASSMTGSRELFF.

This clone was counted a single time. CDR3 sequence: CASSLAGLVSYNEQFF. CDR3 DNA: TGCGCCAGCAGCTTGGCAGGTCTAGTTTCCTACAATGAGCAGTTCTTC. The J gene is TRBJ2-1, the V gene TRBV5-1, with D uncertain. The V end lost 0 bases, the J end lost 1 base, and 11 bases lay between the germline ends. This CDR3 is built from 16 residues. From germline, CDR1 is SGHRS and CDR2 YFSETQ.

The rearrangement joins TRBV7-9 to TRBJ2-1; a possible D gene is TRBD2 (6 bases). Trimming left V 1 base short and J 5 bases short, with 9 bases between. This CDR3 spans 14 amino acids. The germline gives CDR1 SEHNR, CDR2 FQNEAQ (reference sequence). CDR3 amino acids: CASSLVGRHNEQFF. Written as DNA, the CDR3 is TGTGCCAGCAGCTTAGTTGGGAGGCACAATGAGCAGTTCTTC.

J is TRBJ2-7 and V is TRBV28; the D gene is possibly TRBD2 (6 bases). CDR3 length: 14 amino acids. V was trimmed by 3 bases and J by 1 base, leaving 10 bases between them. In germline, CDR1 is MDHEN, CDR2 SYDVKM. The DNA of the CDR3 is TGTGCCAGCAGTTTTGTCGGGGGTTCCTACGAGCAGTACTTC. This codes for CASSFVGGSYEQYF.

V and J are TRBV7-9 and TRBJ2-5; D is unclear. Between the trimmed V and J ends, which lost 2 bases and 4 bases, there was a span of 8 bases. The germline V gene encodes CDR1 SEHNR and CDR2 FQNEAQ (reference sequence). The CDR3 is 13 residues long. DNA for the CDR3: TGTGCCAGCAGCTTATACCGAGCAGAGACCCAGTACTTC. This codes for CASSLYRAETQYF.

A few counts support this clone. Other DNA sequences from this sample encode an identical CDR3 as well. This chain links TRBV9 with TRBJ2-7; 9 bases align to TRBD2. Losses at the gene ends were 0 bases for V and 0 bases for J; bases not matched to a gene: 1. The CDR3 sequence is 15 residues long. Germline V gene lookup returns CDR1 SGDLS and CDR2 YYNGEE. CDR3 sequence: CASSVDSGSSYEQYF. CDR3 in DNA: TGTGCCAGCAGCGTAGATAGCGGGAGCTCCTACGAGCAGTACTTC.

The V and J genes are TRBV28 and TRBJ2-2; 7 bases fit TRBD1. The CDR3 contains 14 residues. The germline V gene has CDR1 MDHEN and CDR2 SYDVKM. V lost 5 bases to trimming and J lost 3 bases; unmatched junction nucleotides: 3. The chain's CDR3 is CASSKTGYTGELFF. CDR3 in DNA: TGTGCCAGCAGTAAGACAGGGTACACCGGGGAGCTGTTTTTT.

The chain joins TRBV7-6 to TRBJ2-1, with D maybe TRBD1 (5 bases). Trimming pared 4 bases from V and 9 bases from J, leaving 22 bases between. This CDR3 is built from 16 residues. Germline loops: CDR1 SGHVS, CDR2 FNYEAQ. CDR3: CASSSSGSRVNVEQFF. CDR3 coding DNA: TGTGCCAGCAGCTCGTCTGGGTCCAGGGTCAATGTTGAGCAGTTCTTC.

The V call is TRBV2, the J call TRBJ1-1; D might be TRBD1 (6 bases). Looked up from germline, CDR1 is SNHLY and CDR2 is FYNNEI. This CDR3 is 15 amino acids long. Deletions cut 7 bases from V and 0 bases from J, with 15 bases between. Here the CDR3 DNA reads TGTGCCAGCACTCAACCCACAGGGATGAACACTGAAGCTTTCTTT. Translation gives CASTQPTGMNTEAFF.

A few counts support this clone. The genes are TRBV7-7 and TRBJ2-5; 8 bases align to TRBD1. V was pared by 2 bases and J by 5 bases, with 7 bases of the junction left unmatched. The CDR3 is 15 residues long. Germline V CDR1 and CDR2: SSHAT, FNYEAQ (reference sequence). CDR3 protein: CASSLNRGSGETQYF. The CDR3, as DNA: TGTGCCAGCAGCTTAAACAGGGGGTCGGGGGAGACCCAGTACTTC.

Comment on this clone: The same CDR3 is also encoded by other DNA sequences in this sample. V and J are TRBV30 and TRBJ2-1, with a weak D call TRBD1 (6 bases). The CDR3 is made up of 14 amino acids. Germline values: CDR1 GTSNPN, CDR2 SVGIG (reference sequence). Between the trimmed V and J ends, which lost 0 bases and 4 bases, there was a span of 10 bases. CDR3 sequence (DNA): TGTGCCTGGAGTGTAGGTCAGGGGTACAATGAGCAGTTCTTC. Protein product: CAWSVGQGYNEQFF. Filled out from reference TRBV30 and TRBJ2-1, the complete variable domain reads SQTIHQWPATLVQPVGSPLSLECTVEGTSNPNLYWYRQAAGRGLQLLFYSVGIGQISSEVPQNLSASRPQDRQFILSSKKLLLSDSGFYLCAWSVGQGYNEQFFGPGTRLTVL.

The chain has TRBV7-3 and TRBJ2-1; weak D call: TRBD2 (6 bases). The CDR3 has 13 residues. Germline-derived CDR1 and CDR2 are SGHTA and FQGTGA. V lost 3 bases to trimming and J lost 4 bases, with 7 bases between them. This CDR3 is CASSFGGYNEQFF. Here the CDR3 DNA reads TGTGCCAGCAGCTTTGGAGGGTACAATGAGCAGTTCTTC. Full variable domain (missing parts from reference TRBV7-3 and TRBJ2-1): GAGVSQTPSNKVTEKGKYVELRCDPISGHTALYWYRQSLGQGPEFLIYFQGTGAADDSGLPNDRFFAVRPEGSVSTLKIQRTERGDSAVYLCASSFGGYNEQFFGPGTRLTVL.

The J gene is TRBJ2-5, the V gene TRBV7-9; D not certain. V lost 5 bases and J 1 base, leaving 8 bases between the germline ends. Germline V gives CDR1 SEHNR, CDR2 FQNEAQ (reference sequence). The CDR3 is 13 residues long. CDR3: CASSPPLQETQYF. The CDR3, as DNA: TGTGCCAGCAGCCCACCCCTCCAAGAGACCCAGTACTTC.